The source of this T cell receptor (beta chain) is a study of T cell repertoires in cytomegalovirus infection. This clonotype has just a few counts. TCRdb reprocessed the reads with MiXCR, giving one entry per CDR3 protein. There are under 800,000 distinct CDR3 sequences in the sample; 20% to 25% occur only once, and roughly 8% lies in the top ten. This CDR3 has 16 residues. V gave up 3 bases and J gave up 2 bases, with 17 bases separating them. The chain combines TRBV12-3 or TRBV12-4 with TRBJ2-7, with D maybe TRBD2 (6 bases). The origin of this receptor is a human donor in good health (CMV status not recorded). Some clones in this sample may be carry-over from other donors' samples. The sample consisted of CD8+ T cells from PBMCs. The CDR3 loop is CASSFGGAGLTYEQYF. CDR3 nucleotide sequence: TGTGCCAGCAGTTTCGGGGGAGCGGGTTTGACCTACGAGCAGTACTTC.